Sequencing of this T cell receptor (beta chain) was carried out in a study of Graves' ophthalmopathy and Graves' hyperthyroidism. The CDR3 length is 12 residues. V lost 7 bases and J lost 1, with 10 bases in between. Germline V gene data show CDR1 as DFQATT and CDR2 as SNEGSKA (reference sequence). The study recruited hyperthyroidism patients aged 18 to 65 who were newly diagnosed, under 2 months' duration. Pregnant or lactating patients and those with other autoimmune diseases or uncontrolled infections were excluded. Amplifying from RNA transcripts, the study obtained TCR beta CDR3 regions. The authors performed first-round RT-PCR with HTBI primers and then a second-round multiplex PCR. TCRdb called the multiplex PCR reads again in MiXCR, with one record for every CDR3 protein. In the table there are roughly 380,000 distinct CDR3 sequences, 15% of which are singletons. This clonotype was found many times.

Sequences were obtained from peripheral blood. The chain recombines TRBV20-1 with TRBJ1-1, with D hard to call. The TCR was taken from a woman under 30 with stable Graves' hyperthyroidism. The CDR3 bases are TGCAGTGTCTCTCCGCCGAACACTGAAGCTTTCTTT. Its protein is CSVSPPNTEAFF.